The rows below give T cell receptor beta chains drawn from one sample of a study of shared clonotypes between healthy human individuals. The data were produced by immunoSEQ multiplex PCR, yet TCRdb's version contains in-frame clones alone and is incomplete. The sample lists about 2.1 million clones; just under 95% were seen once. Sequenced sample: naive CD8+ T cells from PBMCs. Every receptor here comes from a man aged 18 to 30 in good health. Some clones in this sample may be carry-over from other donors' samples. Each CDR3 is given without its conserved first and last residue.

V gene	J gene	CDR3 protein
TRBV27	TRBJ1-2	ASSSGTSGYT
TRBV2	TRBJ2-1	ASSPGKLNEQF
TRBV19	TRBJ1-1	ASSITGPGPLGTEAF
TRBV9	TRBJ2-1	ASSVGASGEQF
TRBV2	TRBJ2-7	ARGAAPYEQY
TRBV6-5	TRBJ2-1	ASSGMGSYNEQF
TRBV10-3	TRBJ2-1	AISRTGGDEQF
TRBV27	TRBJ2-1	ASSDPANEQF
TRBV12-5	TRBJ1-2	ASGFGTGDYGYT
TRBV19	TRBJ1-5	ATTRGGLQDSRPQH
TRBV5-1	TRBJ2-1	ASALRSGSEGGEQF
TRBV4-3	TRBJ2-1	ASSPAGGPYNEQF
TRBV25-1	TRBJ2-1	ASREDNEQF
TRBV7-6	TRBJ2-1	ASSFEAGYRHEQF
TRBV7-2	TRBJ2-2	ASSHPGGVRTGELF
TRBV10-3	TRBJ1-3	AISGTTWGAGNTIY
TRBV19	TRBJ2-4	ATDQNIQY
TRBV9	TRBJ2-7	ASSHATGGATYEQY
TRBV28	TRBJ2-7	ASTLAGQSEQY
TRBV6-1	TRBJ2-6	ASSEAPGGLSGANVLT
TRBV27	TRBJ2-1	ASSIRNEQF
TRBV19	TRBJ1-5	ASSPGTGHQPQH
TRBV27	TRBJ2-3	ASSFGPPTSLKPADTQY
TRBV4-2	TRBJ2-2	ASSAWEQGTGELF
TRBV5-4	TRBJ2-7	ASSFEETLPYEQY
TRBV27	TRBJ2-1	ASSSGVSAYNEQF
TRBV9	TRBJ1-4	ASSRSGKLF
TRBV27	TRBJ2-1	ASSLPSLGQEQF
TRBV10-3	TRBJ1-5	AAGTGPLDSNQPQH
TRBV9	TRBJ1-3	ASSVNRDSGNTIY
TRBV7-8	TRBJ1-2	ASSPPGGADGYT